This T cell receptor beta chain came from a study of response to subunit inactivated influenza vaccine. TCRdb reanalysed the RT-PCR reads using MiXCR and keeps one entry per CDR3 protein. This sample has about 580,000 distinct CDR3 sequences, with 14% found just once. This CDR3 comprises 13 residues. V gave up 8 bases and J gave up 7 bases; unmatched junction bases: 8. Germline CDR1 reads GTSNPN; CDR2 reads SVGIG (reference sequence). Study-level results: The study's authors posited that every seasonal influenza vaccination enlists few new T cells.

Notes on this clonotype: The antigen remains unidentified.

The TCR was taken from a man in his forties or fifties who received an inactivated influenza vaccine. This sample comprised PBMCs from blood, obtained roughly 12 days after vaccination. V is TRBV30 and J is TRBJ1-6, with TRBD1 matching over 7 bases. In DNA, the CDR3 is TGTGCCCGCGAGACGGACAGGAATTCACCCCTCCACTTT. Translated, it gives CARETDRNSPLHF.